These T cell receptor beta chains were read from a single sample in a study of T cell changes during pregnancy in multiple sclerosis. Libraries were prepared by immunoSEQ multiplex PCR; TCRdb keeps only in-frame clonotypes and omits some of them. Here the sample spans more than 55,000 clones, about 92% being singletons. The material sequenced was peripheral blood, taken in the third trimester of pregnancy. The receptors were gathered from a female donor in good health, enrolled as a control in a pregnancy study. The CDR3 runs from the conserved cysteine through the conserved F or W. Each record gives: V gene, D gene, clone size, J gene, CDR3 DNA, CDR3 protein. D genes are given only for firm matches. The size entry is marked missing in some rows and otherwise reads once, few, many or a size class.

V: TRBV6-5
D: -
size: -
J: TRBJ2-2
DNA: TGTGCCAGCAGTCGGACCGGGGAGCTGTTTTTT
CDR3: CASSRTGELFF

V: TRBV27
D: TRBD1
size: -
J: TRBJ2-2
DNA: TGTGCCAGCAGTTTGCAGACAGGGTTAGGCGGGGAGCTGTTTTTT
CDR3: CASSLQTGLGGELFF

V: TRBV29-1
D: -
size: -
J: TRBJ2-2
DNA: TGCAGCGTGACGACTAGCACCGGGGAGCTGTTTTTT
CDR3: CSVTTSTGELFF

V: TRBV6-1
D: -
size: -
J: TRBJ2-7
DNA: TGTGCCAGCAGGGATCCGACAGTTATCACCTACGAGCAGTACTTC
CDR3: CASRDPTVITYEQYF

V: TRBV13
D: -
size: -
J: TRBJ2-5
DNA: TGTGCCAGCAGCTCGGACAGAGAACAAGAGACCCAGTACTTC
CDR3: CASSSDREQETQYF

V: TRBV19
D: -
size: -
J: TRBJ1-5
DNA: TGTGCCAGTAGTATCCAACCGGGACAAATCTATAGCAATCAGCCCCAGCATTTT
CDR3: CASSIQPGQIYSNQPQHF

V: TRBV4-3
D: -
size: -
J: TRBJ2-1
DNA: TGCGCCAGCAGCCAAGATTCCGCGGGCTACAATGAGCAGTTCTTC
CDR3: CASSQDSAGYNEQFF

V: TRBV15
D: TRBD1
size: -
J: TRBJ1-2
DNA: TGTGCCACCAGCAGAGGGGGGACAGGGGGCGCAGCTAACTATGGCTACACCTTC
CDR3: CATSRGGTGGAANYGYTF

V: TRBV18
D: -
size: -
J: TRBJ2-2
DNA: TGTGCCAGCTCCCCCCTTGCGGGAAGCACCGGGGAGCTGTTTTTT
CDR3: CASSPLAGSTGELFF

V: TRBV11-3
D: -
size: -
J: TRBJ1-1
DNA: TGTGCCAGCAGCCCAGGCATTGAAGCTTTCTTT
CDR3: CASSPGIEAFF

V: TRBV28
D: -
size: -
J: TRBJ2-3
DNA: TGTGCCAGCGAGTCATATTTAGAAGTGGATACGCAGTATTTT
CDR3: CASESYLEVDTQYF

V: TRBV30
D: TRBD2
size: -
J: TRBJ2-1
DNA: TGTGCCTGGAGTGTACGACTAGCGGGAGACAATGAGCAGTTCTTC
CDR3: CAWSVRLAGDNEQFF

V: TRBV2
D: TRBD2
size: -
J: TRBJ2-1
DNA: TGTGCCAGCAGCTTTAGCGGGAGTAGCAATGAGCAGTTCTTC
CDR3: CASSFSGSSNEQFF

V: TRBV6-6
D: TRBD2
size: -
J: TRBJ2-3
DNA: TGTGCCAGCACCGGACTAGCGGGATCTTATTTT
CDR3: CASTGLAGSYF

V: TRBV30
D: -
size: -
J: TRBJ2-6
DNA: TGTGCCTGGAACGGTCAACGCTCTGGGGCCAACGTCCTGACTTTC
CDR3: CAWNGQRSGANVLTF

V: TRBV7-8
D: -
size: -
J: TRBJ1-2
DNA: TGTGCCAGCAGCCTAGAGGCGCGGGGTTGGTATGGCTACACCTTC
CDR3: CASSLEARGWYGYTF

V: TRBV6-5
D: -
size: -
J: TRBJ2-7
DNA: TGTGCCAGCAGTTACTCGTCCGGACAGACCTACGAGCAGTACTTC
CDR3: CASSYSSGQTYEQYF

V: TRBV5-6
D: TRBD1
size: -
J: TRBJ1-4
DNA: TGTGCCAGCAGCTTGTACGGCAGGGGGGATGAAAAACTGTTTTTT
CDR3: CASSLYGRGDEKLFF

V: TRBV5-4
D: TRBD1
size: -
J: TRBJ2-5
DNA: TGTGCCAGCAGCTCAGCACAGGGGGCTTGGGAGACCCAGTACTTC
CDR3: CASSSAQGAWETQYF

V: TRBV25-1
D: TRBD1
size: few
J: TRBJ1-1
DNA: TGTGCCAGCACCGTCCCGGGACAGGGAAATGAAGCTTTCTTT
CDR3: CASTVPGQGNEAFF

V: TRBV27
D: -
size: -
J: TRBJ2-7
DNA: TGTGCCAGCAGTAATCAGGGCTACGAGCAGTACTTC
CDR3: CASSNQGYEQYF

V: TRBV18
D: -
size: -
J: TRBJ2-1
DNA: TGTGCCAGCTCACCACCTAACCGCGACAATGAGCAGTTCTTC
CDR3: CASSPPNRDNEQFF

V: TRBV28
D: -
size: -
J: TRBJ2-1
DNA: TGTGCCAGCAGTCCGCCGGCGGGCCCTGGCGTTGAGCAGTTCTTC
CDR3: CASSPPAGPGVEQFF

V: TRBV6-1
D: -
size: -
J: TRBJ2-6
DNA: TGTGCCAGCAGTGGAGAGAGGGCCTACTCTGGGGCCAACGTCCTGACTTTC
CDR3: CASSGERAYSGANVLTF

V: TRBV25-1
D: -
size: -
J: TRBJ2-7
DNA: TGTGCCAGCAGTGACACTGGTACCTACGAGCAGTACTTC
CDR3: CASSDTGTYEQYF

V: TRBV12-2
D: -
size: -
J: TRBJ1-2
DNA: TGTGCAAGTCGCTTATATAAATCCGCCCTGGACAGGGGTAGCGGCTACACCTTC
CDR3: CASRLYKSALDRGSGYTF

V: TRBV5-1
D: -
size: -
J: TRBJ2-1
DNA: TGCGCCAGCAGCTTGGAACCGGGGAGGTTCGATGAGCAGTTCTTC
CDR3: CASSLEPGRFDEQFF

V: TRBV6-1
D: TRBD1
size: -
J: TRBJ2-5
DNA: TGTGCCAGCAGTGCCACGACAGGGGTCCAAGAGACCCAGTACTTC
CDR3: CASSATTGVQETQYF

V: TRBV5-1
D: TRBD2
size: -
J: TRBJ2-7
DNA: TGCGCCAGCAGCCCGCGGACTAGCGGGGGCTCCTACGAGCAGTACTTC
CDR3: CASSPRTSGGSYEQYF

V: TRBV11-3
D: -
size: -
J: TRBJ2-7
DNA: TGTGCCAGCAGCTTAGACCGTATCGACGAGCAGTACTTC
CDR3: CASSLDRIDEQYF

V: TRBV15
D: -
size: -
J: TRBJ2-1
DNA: TGTGCCACCAGCTCAGAAGGGGTATGGGGAAATGAGCAGTTCTTC
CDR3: CATSSEGVWGNEQFF

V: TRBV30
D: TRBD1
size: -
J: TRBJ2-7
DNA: TGTGCCTGGAGTGTACTGGACAGGGTATTCGAGCAGTACTTC
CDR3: CAWSVLDRVFEQYF

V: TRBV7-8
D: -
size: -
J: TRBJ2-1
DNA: TGTGCCAGCAGCTCCTACGTAAATGAGCAGTTCTTC
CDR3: CASSSYVNEQFF

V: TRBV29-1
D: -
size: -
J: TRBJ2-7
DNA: TGCAGCGCGGGTAGGGGCTCCTACGAGCAGTACTTC
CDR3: CSAGRGSYEQYF

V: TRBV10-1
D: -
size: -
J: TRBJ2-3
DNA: TGCGCCACCCGGCCGGGGAAGGCAGATACGCAGTATTTT
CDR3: CATRPGKADTQYF